The rows below give T cell receptor beta chains drawn from one sample of a study of T cells in Graves' hyperthyroidism and ophthalmopathy. Using its own MiXCR run on the multiplex PCR reads, TCRdb lists one record per CDR3 protein. The table records 450,000 to 700,000 distinct CDR3 sequences, about half of them present only once. Sequencing was done on a sample of peripheral blood or thyroid tissue (not recorded which). The source is a young woman with Graves' hyperthyroidism. The CDR3 runs from the conserved cysteine through the conserved F or W. D genes are given only for firm matches. Size values are once, few and many counts, or a class for expanded clones, and some rows have none.

D: TRBD1
size: many
V: TRBV5-1
J: TRBJ1-2
DNA: TGCGCCAGCAGCTCGCCCCAGGGGGCTAACTATGGCTACACCTTC
CDR3: CASSSPQGANYGYTF

D: NA
size: few
V: TRBV24-1
J: TRBJ2-1
DNA: TGTGCCACCAGTGTCGGGACTTCGGGGAATGAGCAGTTCTTC
CDR3: CATSVGTSGNEQFF

D: NA
size: once
V: TRBV29-1
J: TRBJ1-2
DNA: TGCAGCGTTGCCAGCAGAGAGGATGGCTACACCTTC
CDR3: CSVASREDGYTF

D: NA
size: many
V: TRBV4-2
J: TRBJ2-7
DNA: TGTGCCAGCAGCCAAGATAATACAGGAACCTACGAGCAGTACTTC
CDR3: CASSQDNTGTYEQYF

D: NA
size: many
V: TRBV2
J: TRBJ1-6
DNA: TGTGCCAGCAGTGATGGTCAGGGTCTGAAGGCCCTCCACTTT
CDR3: CASSDGQGLKALHF

D: NA
size: NA
V: TRBV9
J: TRBJ1-4
DNA: TGTGCCAGCAGCGTAGGGGGTTCAACTAATGAAGAACTGTTTTTT
CDR3: CASSVGGSTNEELFF

D: TRBD1
size: NA
V: TRBV20-1
J: TRBJ2-2
DNA: TGCAGTGCGACCCCCGGGACAGGGTGGAACACCGGGGAGCTGTTTTTT
CDR3: CSATPGTGWNTGELFF

D: NA
size: many
V: TRBV13
J: TRBJ2-7
DNA: TGTGCCAGCAGCTTATTACTAGCCGCGGGGGAGCAGTACTTC
CDR3: CASSLLLAAGEQYF

D: NA
size: many
V: TRBV7-2
J: TRBJ1-2
DNA: TGTGCCAGCAGCCGGACCGACTATGGCTACACCTTC
CDR3: CASSRTDYGYTF

D: NA
size: NA
V: TRBV2
J: TRBJ2-6
DNA: TGTGCCAGCAGTGGAAAGGGAGAGTGGACCGGGGCCAACGTCCTGACTTTC
CDR3: CASSGKGEWTGANVLTF

D: NA
size: many
V: TRBV11-3
J: TRBJ1-1
DNA: TGTGCCAGCAGCTCCGTTAGCACTGAAGCTTTCTTT
CDR3: CASSSVSTEAFF

D: TRBD2
size: many
V: TRBV24-1
J: TRBJ2-2
DNA: TGTGCCACCAGTAAAACCGGAGCGGGACTGAACACCGGGGAGCTGTTTTTT
CDR3: CATSKTGAGLNTGELFF

D: TRBD1
size: many
V: TRBV7-9
J: TRBJ1-2
DNA: TGTGCCAGCAGCAGGGACAGGGGTGTCTACACCTTC
CDR3: CASSRDRGVYTF

D: NA
size: few
V: TRBV12-3/TRBV12-4
J: TRBJ2-5
DNA: TGTGCCAGCAGTTTATATGGAGGAAACCAAGAGACCCAGTACTTC
CDR3: CASSLYGGNQETQYF

D: NA
size: many
V: TRBV19
J: TRBJ2-7
DNA: TGTGCCAGTCGGGGCTCGGGCGGGTTCTACGAGCAGTACTTC
CDR3: CASRGSGGFYEQYF

D: NA
size: few
V: TRBV19
J: TRBJ2-7
DNA: TGTGCCAGTAGTATACCCACCGTCGGCGAGCAGTACTTC
CDR3: CASSIPTVGEQYF

D: NA
size: once
V: TRBV7-6
J: TRBJ1-5
DNA: TGTGCCAGCAGCTTAACGGGAGACTCCTACGAGCATTTT
CDR3: CASSLTGDSYEHF

D: NA
size: few
V: TRBV14
J: TRBJ2-7
DNA: TGTGCCAGCAGCCGACAGAGCTTAGGGTCCTACGAGCAGTACTTC
CDR3: CASSRQSLGSYEQYF

D: TRBD2
size: many
V: TRBV6-5
J: TRBJ2-7
DNA: TGTGCCAGCAGCTTGACTAGCGGGGGCTCCTACGAGCAGTACTTC
CDR3: CASSLTSGGSYEQYF

D: NA
size: once
V: TRBV25-1
J: TRBJ1-2
DNA: TGTGCCAGCAGCGACTCTGACAGTCCCTATGGCTACACCTTC
CDR3: CASSDSDSPYGYTF

D: NA
size: once
V: TRBV19
J: TRBJ1-1
DNA: TGTGCCAGTAGCCAGAAAGGAGGCCAGGGGTTCACTGAAGCTTTCTTT
CDR3: CASSQKGGQGFTEAFF

D: NA
size: NA
V: TRBV29-1
J: TRBJ2-7
DNA: TGCAGCTTTAGTGGAGGACCACGGAAGTACTTC
CDR3: CSFSGGPRKYF

D: NA
size: many
V: TRBV2
J: TRBJ1-2
DNA: TGTGCCAGCAGTGAAATGGTTTTTGGCTATGGCTACACCTTC
CDR3: CASSEMVFGYGYTF

D: TRBD1
size: many
V: TRBV6-5
J: TRBJ2-6
DNA: TGTGCCAGCAGTTACTCTTTTCAGGGGGCTGGGGCCAACGTCCTGACTTTC
CDR3: CASSYSFQGAGANVLTF

D: NA
size: NA
V: TRBV12-3/TRBV12-4
J: TRBJ1-1
DNA: TGTGCCAGCATCCTTGTCCCGACCGGGATGAACACTGAAGCTTTCTTT
CDR3: CASILVPTGMNTEAFF

D: NA
size: NA
V: TRBV6-4
J: TRBJ1-3
DNA: TGTGCCAGCAGTGACCCGACTAGCGGGATGAACACCATATATTTT
CDR3: CASSDPTSGMNTIYF

D: TRBD1
size: many
V: TRBV7-8
J: TRBJ2-2
DNA: TGTGCCAGCAGCACTAGACAGGGCCTGTACACCGGGGAGCTGTTTTTT
CDR3: CASSTRQGLYTGELFF

D: TRBD1
size: NA
V: TRBV6-5
J: TRBJ2-7
DNA: TGTGCCAGCAGTCTATGGGGGGACAGGGAACGGGACGAGCAGTACTTC
CDR3: CASSLWGDRERDEQYF

D: NA
size: many
V: TRBV2
J: TRBJ1-5
DNA: TGTGCCAGCAGGGGTAATAGCAATCAGCCCCAGCATTTT
CDR3: CASRGNSNQPQHF

D: TRBD2
size: NA
V: TRBV7-8
J: TRBJ2-7
DNA: TGCGCCAGCAGCCAAGCCGCTAGCGGGTTGGGGCGCTACGAGCAGTACTTC
CDR3: CASSQAASGLGRYEQYF

D: TRBD2
size: NA
V: TRBV20-1
J: TRBJ2-4
DNA: TGCAGTGCTAGAGCCCCCCTAGCGGGAGGAGGAGACATTCAGTACTTC
CDR3: CSARAPLAGGGDIQYF

D: NA
size: once
V: TRBV29-1
J: TRBJ1-1
DNA: TGCAGCGTTGAAGATCTTAATTCCACTGAAGCTTTCTTT
CDR3: CSVEDLNSTEAFF

D: TRBD2
size: NA
V: TRBV7-2
J: TRBJ2-7
DNA: TGTGCCAGCAGCACGTACGAGCGGGGAGAGCAGTACTTC
CDR3: CASSTYERGEQYF

D: TRBD1
size: many
V: TRBV20-1
J: TRBJ2-5
DNA: TGCAGTGCTAGACTACAGGGGGCAGGCGAGACCCAGTACTTC
CDR3: CSARLQGAGETQYF

D: TRBD1
size: NA
V: TRBV20-1
J: TRBJ2-5
DNA: TGCAGTGCCTTCCGGGACAGGGAGTTTAGTATCCGAGAGACCCAGTACTTC
CDR3: CSAFRDREFSIRETQYF

D: NA
size: many
V: TRBV11-3
J: TRBJ1-2
DNA: TGTGCCAGCAGCTTAGATTGGGGGTATGGCTACACCTTC
CDR3: CASSLDWGYGYTF

D: NA
size: NA
V: TRBV19
J: TRBJ1-2
DNA: TGTGCCAGTATTATAGGGCGCGGCTATGGCTACACCTTC
CDR3: CASIIGRGYGYTF

D: NA
size: few
V: TRBV7-2
J: TRBJ2-2
DNA: TGTGCCAGCAGCTTAGCGGGAGTCCCCAACACCGGGGAGCTGTTTTTT
CDR3: CASSLAGVPNTGELFF

D: NA
size: NA
V: TRBV2
J: TRBJ1-2
DNA: TGTGCGAACAGGGAGGGACGGTTGTTTGGCTACACCTTC
CDR3: CANREGRLFGYTF

D: TRBD2
size: once
V: TRBV9
J: TRBJ2-1
DNA: TGTGCCAGCAGCTCGATTGGCGGGAGTTGGAATGAGCAGTTCTTC
CDR3: CASSSIGGSWNEQFF

D: NA
size: NA
V: TRBV29-1
J: TRBJ1-1
DNA: TGCAGCGTTGAGAGGCCGAACACTGAAGCTTTCTTT
CDR3: CSVERPNTEAFF